Each of the 27 T cell receptor beta chains below was sequenced from the same sample in a study of spatial heterogeneity in lung cancer. Documented time point: blood at routine non-recurrence follow-up after resection. MiXCR was run by TCRdb on the 5' RACE reads, yielding one entry per CDR3 protein. The sample has over 40,000 distinct CDR3 sequences; 10% to 15% are singletons. The sample here was PBMCs, taken at follow-up. These receptors were obtained from a male donor with early-stage non-small cell lung cancer.

The table lists this clonotype with many counts. The rearrangement uses TRBV9 and TRBJ1-3, with D uncertain. Looked up from germline, CDR1 is SGDLS and CDR2 is YYNGEE. V was trimmed by 2 bases and J by 4 bases, leaving 7 bases between them. The CDR3 has 13 residues. CDR3 amino acids: CASSVDEGNTIYF. For the CDR3, the DNA is TGTGCCAGCAGCGTTGACGAAGGAAACACCATATATTTT.

This clonotype was observed a few times. The CDR3 sequence is CASSSPGLAGVNIQYF. CDR3 bases: TGTGCCAGCAGCTCCCCGGGACTAGCGGGAGTGAACATTCAGTACTTC. The gene calls are TRBV7-9 and TRBJ2-4; 14 bases map to TRBD2. This CDR3 is built from 16 residues. Unmatched junction bases numbered 6, after V lost 4 bases and J lost 7 bases. Germline-derived CDR1 and CDR2 are SEHNR and FQNEAQ (reference sequence).

This clonotype was seen ten or more times. The chain is built from TRBV20-1 and TRBJ1-4; 11 bases line up with TRBD1. Germline trimming cut 5 bases from V and 3 bases from J; bases unmatched to any gene: 8. Germline-derived CDR1 and CDR2 are DFQATT and SNEGSKA (reference sequence). The CDR3 sequence is 16 residues long. The CDR3 reads CSAPRTGGAPNEKLFF. In nucleotides, the CDR3 is TGCAGTGCTCCACGGACAGGGGGCGCACCTAATGAAAAACTGTTTTTT.

The chain couples TRBV3-1 to TRBJ2-6; no clear D gene. CDR1 LGHDT and CDR2 YNNKEL come from the germline V gene (reference sequence). V was shortened by 0 bases and J by 2 bases, with 8 bases between the two germline ends. This CDR3 is built from 16 residues. The CDR3 DNA follows: TGTGCCAGCAGCCAAGATCGAGTTCCTGGGGCCAACGTCCTGACTTTC. Protein product: CASSQDRVPGANVLTF.

This clonotype has more than one count but fewer than ten. The chain's CDR3 is CSVTSGGPKETQYF. The CDR3 DNA reads as TGCAGTGTCACCTCCGGGGGGCCTAAGGAGACCCAGTACTTC. V is TRBV20-1 and J is TRBJ2-5; tentative D call: TRBD2 (7 bases). Deletions cut 7 bases from V and 5 bases from J, with 20 bases between. CDR3 size: 14 residues. From germline, CDR1 is DFQATT and CDR2 SNEGSKA (reference sequence).

This sequence joins TRBV6-5 and TRBJ1-6, with unresolved D. The germline V gene encodes CDR1 MNHEY and CDR2 SVGAGI. CDR3 length: 19 residues. With 0 bases removed from V and 0 bases from J, the gap between germline ends came to 15 bases. This CDR3 is CASSYSTRDSSSYNSPLHF. In DNA form, the CDR3 reads TGTGCCAGCAGTTACTCGACTCGGGATTCGAGCTCCTATAATTCACCCCTCCACTTT.

This clonotype has only a few counts. The rearrangement joins TRBV5-1 to TRBJ1-1; D not resolved. The germline CDR1 and CDR2 sequences are SGHRS and YFSETQ. CDR3 size: 14 residues. Trimming removed 0 bases from V and 1 base from J, with 7 bases in between. In DNA form, the CDR3 reads TGCGCCAGCAGCTTGGGGCAGAGGAACACTGAAGCTTTCTTT. This codes for CASSLGQRNTEAFF.

The gene calls are TRBV6-5 and TRBJ2-7; D unresolved. V was shortened by 2 bases and J by 0 bases, with 11 bases between the two germline ends. Per the germline V gene, CDR1 is MNHEY and CDR2 is SVGAGI. CDR3 length equals 15 residues. CDR3 loop: CASSYAPWSSYEQYF. Written as DNA, the CDR3 is TGTGCCAGCAGTTACGCTCCCTGGAGCTCCTACGAGCAGTACTTC.

The V gene is TRBV20-1, the J gene TRBJ2-3; D may correspond to TRBD1 or TRBD2 (6 bases each). V was pared by 1 base and J by 3 bases, with 17 bases between. CDR1 is DFQATT, CDR2 SNEGSKA, per germline (reference sequence). This CDR3 has 16 amino acids. DNA of the CDR3: TGCAGTGCTAGAGGGGGGCCTAGCGTCCTTACAGATACGCAGTATTTT. It translates to CSARGGPSVLTDTQYF.

The V gene is TRBV19, the J gene TRBJ1-1; the D gene is possibly TRBD1 (6 bases). V was clipped by 7 bases and J by 4 bases, with 16 bases between them. Germline V gives CDR1 LNHDA, CDR2 SQIVND (reference sequence). The CDR3 sequence is 14 residues long. This chain's CDR3 is CASTTDSGGTEAFF. The DNA of the CDR3 is TGTGCCAGTACCACGGACAGTGGGGGCACTGAAGCTTTCTTT.

This clonotype was counted many times. The CDR3 reads CAWSVRSRANTEAFF. For the CDR3, the DNA is TGTGCCTGGAGTGTACGCTCCCGAGCGAACACTGAAGCTTTCTTT. This chain connects TRBV30 to TRBJ1-1; D remains unclear. The V gene's germline CDR1 is GTSNPN and CDR2 SVGIG (reference sequence). This CDR3 contains 15 residues. Trimming removed 0 bases at V and 1 base at J, with 12 bases between.

This clonotype was seen at least ten times. Its ends do not fully match the called genes, so a read error is possible. V and J are TRBV7-9 and TRBJ1-1, with a tentative D call TRBD1 (6 bases). Germline V gives CDR1 SEHNR, CDR2 FQNEAQ (reference sequence). This CDR3 region has 14 residues. The CDR3 region is CASTLQGGGTEAFF. The DNA for the CDR3 is TGTGCCAGCACCTTACAGGGCGGAGGCACTGAAGCTTTCTTT.

This clonotype was detected ten times or more. V is TRBV19 and J is TRBJ1-5; D gene ambiguous. The germline V and J ends were trimmed by 3 bases and 2 bases, with 14 bases remaining between them. CDR3 length: 16 amino acids. Germline V gene sequence: CDR1 LNHDA, CDR2 SQIVND (reference sequence). In DNA form, the CDR3 reads TGTGCCAGTAGTATGCCCCGGGCACGGGGCAATCAGCCCCAGCATTTT. This translates into CASSMPRARGNQPQHF.

There are a few counts of this clonotype. The chain couples TRBV4-3 to TRBJ2-7; no reliable D call. Germline V lookup: CDR1 LGHNA, CDR2 YSLEER. Trimming pared 0 bases from V and 6 bases from J, leaving 15 bases between. There are 15 residues in the CDR3. The CDR3 DNA sequence: TGCGCCAGCAGCCAAGACAGATCCAGGCCCATCGAGCAGTACTTC. This encodes CASSQDRSRPIEQYF.

This clonotype was seen ten or more times. The chain uses TRBV24-1 and TRBJ2-2; 8 nucleotides agree with TRBD1. The germline gives CDR1 KGHDR, CDR2 SFDVKD. CDR3 length equals 17 residues. With V trimmed by 4 bases and J by 1 base, 7 bases remained unmatched. Here the CDR3 reads CATSDTSGTGNTGELFF. CDR3 nucleotides: TGTGCCACCAGTGACACCTCCGGGACAGGGAACACCGGGGAGCTGTTTTTT.

The table lists this clonotype with many counts. The chain carries TRBV20-1 and TRBJ2-3, with TRBD2 matching 9 bases. V shed 0 bases, J shed 4 bases, and the junction held 5 bases outside the gene matches. The CDR3 loop spans 15 amino acids. The germline V gene has CDR1 DFQATT and CDR2 SNEGSKA (reference sequence). CDR3 sequence: CSARDLSGSPDTQYF. The CDR3 DNA reads as TGCAGTGCTAGAGATCTTAGCGGGAGCCCAGATACGCAGTATTTT.

This chain connects TRBV12-3 or TRBV12-4 to TRBJ2-1, with 8 bases fitting TRBD2. The CDR3 sequence is 15 residues long. Unmatched junction bases numbered 5, after V lost 1 base and J lost 6 bases. The CDR3 spells CASSLGTLAGNEQFF. CDR3 nucleotides: TGTGCCAGCAGTTTAGGGACCCTAGCGGGCAATGAGCAGTTCTTC.

The rearrangement joins TRBV4-3 to TRBJ2-3, with 10 nucleotides matching TRBD2. Germline lookup yields CDR1 LGHNA and CDR2 YSLEER. The CDR3 contains 17 residues. V lost 1 base, J lost 8 bases, and 12 bases stayed unmatched. The CDR3 region is CASSQALIAGGMGTQYF. The CDR3, as DNA: TGCGCCAGCAGCCAAGCCTTAATAGCGGGGGGTATGGGTACGCAGTATTTT.

This clonotype counts as large. V usage is TRBV9 and J usage is TRBJ1-2; D may be TRBD1 (5 bases). The V end was cut by 0 bases, the J end by 8 bases, with 20 bases between. The CDR3 is 16 amino acids. The germline gives CDR1 SGDLS, CDR2 YYNGEE. CDR3 in DNA: TGTGCCAGCAGCGTAGAGGACACGAATGCCCCTGGGGGCTACACCTTC. The encoded protein is CASSVEDTNAPGGYTF. The variable domain in full, with the rest retrieved from reference TRBV9 and TRBJ1-2, is DSGVTQTPKHLITATGQRVTLRCSPRSGDLSVYWYQQSLDQGLQFLIQYYNGEERAKGNILERFSAQQFPDLHSELNLSSLELGDSALYFCASSVEDTNAPGGYTFGSGTRLTVV.

The genes are TRBV7-2 and TRBJ2-5, with unresolved D. The CDR3 is 13 amino acids. V lost 5 bases and J 0 bases, leaving 7 bases between the germline ends. The V gene's germline CDR1 is SGHTA and CDR2 FQGNSA. CDR3 DNA sequence: TGTGCCAGCAGCACAATATACCAAGAGACCCAGTACTTC. This sequence encodes CASSTIYQETQYF.

V usage is TRBV27 and J usage is TRBJ1-6; TRBD1 is a possible D gene (5 bases). The germline gives CDR1 MNHEY, CDR2 SMNVEV (reference sequence). The CDR3 is 14 amino acids. CDR3 bases: TGTGCTTCATCGGCAGGGCGAAATAATTCACCCCTCCACTTT. It is translated as CASSAGRNNSPLHF.

This clonotype was seen a few times. The chain links TRBV5-5 to TRBJ2-1, with TRBD2 as a possible D gene (6 bases). There are 13 residues in the CDR3. Germline CDR1 is SGHKS and CDR2 is YYEKEE (reference sequence). V shed 3 bases and J shed 6 bases, with 10 bases lying between them. Here the CDR3 DNA reads TGTGCCAGCAGCTCCCCGACTAGCAATGAGCAGTTCTTC. Translated, it gives CASSSPTSNEQFF. Together with reference TRBV5-5 and TRBJ2-1, the CDR3 gives the full variable domain: DAGVTQSPTHLIKTRGQQVTLRCSPISGHKSVSWYQQVLGQGPQFIFQYYEKEERGRGNFPDRFSARQFPNYSSELNVNALLLGDSALYLCASSSPTSNEQFFGPGTRLTVL.

In this sample, this clonotype turned up many times. The chain has TRBV19 and TRBJ2-7; TRBD1 agrees at 9 bases. This CDR3 comprises 13 residues. Germline-derived CDR1 and CDR2 are LNHDA and SQIVND (reference sequence). J was trimmed by 2 bases and V by 7 bases; bases with no gene match: 3. The CDR3: CASTRQGAYEQYF. CDR3 sequence (DNA): TGTGCCAGTACCAGACAGGGGGCCTACGAGCAGTACTTC.

The CDR3 is CASSPRDEQFF. Written as DNA, the CDR3 is TGTGCCAGCAGCCCCCGCGATGAGCAGTTCTTC. The V and J genes are TRBV6-2 or TRBV6-3 and TRBJ2-1; D gene unclear. The CDR3 runs 11 residues. Per the germline V gene, CDR1 is MNHEY and CDR2 is SVGEGT. Trimming shortened V by 6 bases and J by 8 bases, and 8 bases separated the two germline ends.

This clonotype was seen a handful of times. The chain links TRBV7-9 to TRBJ1-4; D unclear. Trimming left V 1 base short and J 5 bases short, with 8 bases between. CDR1 is SEHNR, CDR2 FQNEAQ, per germline (reference sequence). The CDR3 covers 14 residues. CDR3 residues: CASSLVSSNEKLFF. For the CDR3, the DNA is TGTGCCAGCAGCTTAGTGTCCAGCAATGAAAAACTGTTTTTT.

The sample holds many counts of this clonotype. The chain recombines TRBV5-1 with TRBJ2-3; D gene ambiguous. The CDR3 length is 15 residues. The V gene lost 2 bases and the J gene lost 4 bases, with 14 bases spanning the gap. Germline CDR1 SGHRS, CDR2 YFSETQ. Here the CDR3 reads CASSLEALEADTQYF. In nucleotides, the CDR3 is TGCGCCAGCAGCTTAGAAGCTCTTGAGGCAGATACGCAGTATTTT. Filled out from reference TRBV5-1 and TRBJ2-3, the complete variable domain reads KAGVTQTPRYLIKTRGQQVTLSCSPISGHRSVSWYQQTPGQGLQFLFEYFSETQRNKGNFPGRFSGRQFSNSRSEMNVSTLELGDSALYLCASSLEALEADTQYFGPGTRLTVL.

This clonotype came up many times. The CDR3 spells CASNPPSGVYNEQFF. The DNA of the CDR3 is TGTGCCAGCAATCCTCCTAGCGGGGTTTACAATGAGCAGTTCTTC. V gene TRBV2 combines with J gene TRBJ2-1; 9 bases agree with TRBD2. The CDR3 totals 15 residues. V lost 7 bases to trimming and J lost 4 bases; unmatched junction nucleotides: 8. Germline values: CDR1 SNHLY, CDR2 FYNNEI.